The 10 T cell receptor beta chains below were found in one sample sequenced in a study of T-cell memory formation after mild COVID-19. TCRdb analysed the 5' RACE reads with MiXCR anew, one entry per CDR3 protein. Of roughly 120,000 distinct CDR3 sequences in the sample, roughly 20% were seen once. Sequenced material: PBMCs or a T cell subset sorted from them (not recorded which). The receptors here all came from a man between 18 and 29 years old who had mild COVID-19 (a few samples of this study predate the infection). Cell type and time point are not known.

The V gene is TRBV7-9, the J gene TRBJ1-1; maybe TRBD1 (6 bases). The CDR3 runs to 14 residues. With 5 bases removed from V and 4 bases from J, the gap between germline ends came to 14 bases. Germline V gene lookup returns CDR1 SEHNR and CDR2 FQNEAQ (reference sequence). CDR3 nucleotide sequence: TGTGCCAGCAGCCCGGACAGACTTGCCACTGAAGCTTTCTTT. Translating gives CASSPDRLATEAFF.

This clonotype came up a few times. The V gene is TRBV7-2, the J gene TRBJ2-2, with D possibly called TRBD1 or TRBD2 (5 bases each). Germline assignment: CDR1 SGHTA and CDR2 FQGNSA. V lost 6 bases, J lost 2 bases, and 10 bases lay in between. CDR3 size: 14 residues. This CDR3 is CASRGTFNTGELFF. CDR3 coding DNA: TGTGCCAGCAGGGGGACCTTCAACACCGGGGAGCTGTTTTTT.

The chain couples TRBV6-5 to TRBJ1-5, with unresolved D. In germline, CDR1 is MNHEY, CDR2 SVGAGI. There are 15 residues in the CDR3. The ends were cut back, 0 bases at V and 2 bases at J, with 8 bases in the middle. DNA of the CDR3: TGTGCCAGCAGTTACTCGAGGTGGGGCAATCAGCCCCAGCATTTT. Translation gives CASSYSRWGNQPQHF.

The chain employs TRBV6-5 and TRBJ1-2; tentatively, D is TRBD1 (6 bases). Germline V CDR1 and CDR2: MNHEY, SVGAGI. V was pared by 5 bases and J by 5 bases, with 18 bases between. The CDR3 consists of 15 residues. CDR3 amino acids: CASSPQGSAYYGYTF. CDR3 bases: TGTGCCAGCAGTCCACAGGGTTCCGCATATTATGGCTACACCTTC.

V and J are TRBV6-6 and TRBJ2-2; TRBD1 agrees at 9 bases. The V gene's germline CDR1 is MNHNY and CDR2 SVGAGI (reference sequence). There are 15 residues in the CDR3. The ends lost 7 bases at V and 6 bases at J; junction bases unmatched: 9. Here the CDR3 DNA reads TGTGCCAGCACCCTGACAGGGGGACCCTCCGGGGAGCTGTTTTTT. This sequence encodes CASTLTGGPSGELFF.

The genes are TRBV29-1 and TRBJ2-3; D is uncertain. CDR1 SQVTM and CDR2 ANQGSEA come from the germline V gene. V shed 2 bases and J shed 2 bases, with 8 bases lying between them. This CDR3 is 13 amino acids long. CDR3 bases: TGCAGCGTTGAATTCACTACCACAGATACGCAGTATTTT. This sequence encodes CSVEFTTTDTQYF.

This clonotype was detected only a few times. The J gene is TRBJ1-5, the V gene TRBV5-5; possibly TRBD1 for D (5 bases). Germline loops: CDR1 SGHKS, CDR2 YYEKEE (reference sequence). Trimming left V 2 bases short and J 5 bases short, with 11 bases between. The CDR3 runs 14 residues. CDR3 amino acids: CASSLQEPYQPQHF. The CDR3 nucleotides are TGTGCCAGCAGCTTACAGGAGCCCTATCAGCCCCAGCATTTT.

This clonotype was seen a handful of times. The chain is built from TRBV6-5 and TRBJ2-5, with D perhaps matching TRBD1 or TRBD2 (5 bases each). There are 13 residues in the CDR3. Trimming left V 5 bases short and J 2 bases short, with 9 bases between. CDR1 MNHEY and CDR2 SVGAGI come from the germline V gene. The CDR3 reads CASSRWGQETQYF. CDR3 nucleotides: TGTGCCAGCAGTAGATGGGGGCAAGAGACCCAGTACTTC.

The sample holds a few counts of this clonotype. The V and J genes are TRBV7-9 and TRBJ1-2; tentatively, D is TRBD1 (6 bases). The CDR3 sequence is 12 residues long. Germline V lookup: CDR1 SEHNR, CDR2 FQNEAQ (reference sequence). V dropped 2 bases and J dropped 8 bases, with 9 bases sitting between them. The CDR3 is CASSLSGGGYTF. The DNA of the CDR3 is TGTGCCAGCAGCTTATCCGGGGGCGGCTACACCTTC.

The chain's CDR3 is CASSWETQYF. CDR3 sequence (DNA): TGTGCCAGCAGTTGGGAGACCCAGTACTTC. This chain joins TRBV25-1 and TRBJ2-5; D is uncertain. V shed 5 bases and J shed 5 bases, with 3 bases lying between them. Germline CDR1 is MGHDK and CDR2 is SYGVNS. This CDR3 region has 10 residues.